One and the same sample provided the 24 T cell receptor beta chains below, sequenced in a study of blood T cell repertoires in COVID-19. Measured with immunoSEQ multiplex PCR; TCRdb has only the in-frame clones, and not every one. The sample records about 260,000 clones, around 86% being singletons. Material for sequencing was peripheral blood. The origin of the receptors is a man younger than 35 with active or convalescent COVID-19.

CDR3 nucleotide sequence: TGTGCCAGCAGCCCGAATTCGGGGTACGGTGAGCAGTTCTTC. Encoded protein: CASSPNSGYGEQFF. This chain joins TRBV11-3 and TRBJ2-1; possible D gene TRBD2, 5 bases. The CDR3 is 14 residues long. Germline V gene sequence: CDR1 SGHNT, CDR2 YENEEA. Deletions cut 5 bases from V and 9 bases from J, with 17 bases between.

The rearrangement links TRBV2 to TRBJ1-5, with 8 bases fitting TRBD1. The CDR3 length is 14 residues. V shed 4 bases, J shed 6 bases, and the junction held 5 bases outside the gene matches. The germline gives CDR1 SNHLY, CDR2 FYNNEI. As DNA, the CDR3 is TGTGCCAGCAGTGTGGACAGGGAAGTTCAGCCCCAGCATTTT. Residues: CASSVDREVQPQHF.

The CDR3 loop is CASSLREHSPLHF. The DNA of the CDR3 is TGCGCCAGCAGCTTACGGGAGCATTCACCCCTCCACTTT. The chain combines TRBV4-1 with TRBJ1-6; D is ambiguous. The germline CDR1 and CDR2 sequences are MGHRA and YSYEKL. The V gene lost 5 bases and the J gene lost 8 bases, with 10 bases spanning the gap. This CDR3 is 13 amino acids long.

V gene TRBV18 combines with J gene TRBJ1-5; 7 nucleotides match TRBD1. Unmatched junction bases numbered 4, after V lost 1 base and J lost 4 bases. CDR1 is KGHSH, CDR2 LQKENI, per germline. The CDR3 has 15 residues. DNA for the CDR3: TGTGCCAGCTCACCACAGGAGACAGGGAATCAGCCCCAGCATTTT. Its translation: CASSPQETGNQPQHF.

V is TRBV11-2 and J is TRBJ2-5; D is unclear. The V end was cut by 1 base, the J end by 6 bases, with 9 bases between. Germline CDR1 is SGHAT and CDR2 is FQNNGV. This CDR3 is built from 13 residues. CDR3 DNA: TGTGCCAGCAGCTTAGGGCGGTGGAAGACCCAGTACTTC. This sequence encodes CASSLGRWKTQYF. The entire variable domain, with the rest obtained from reference TRBV11-2 and TRBJ2-5, is as follows: EAGVAQSPRYKIIEKRQSVAFWCNPISGHATLYWYQQILGQGPKLLIQFQNNGVVDDSQLPKDRFSAERLKGVDSTLKIQPAKLEDSAVYLCASSLGRWKTQYFGPGTRLLVL.

V and J are TRBV9 and TRBJ1-4, with D unresolved. This CDR3 has 16 amino acids. CDR1 is SGDLS and CDR2 is YYNGEE in the germline V gene. V lost 4 bases, J lost 8 bases, and 21 bases lay in between. Written as DNA, the CDR3 is TGTGCCAGCAGCCCTCAGGTCGAGAGGGTTGGGGAAAAACTGTTTTTT. Encoded protein: CASSPQVERVGEKLFF.

The chain is built from TRBV5-6 and TRBJ2-7; a weak D match, TRBD1 (5 bases). CDR3 size: 13 residues. V lost 0 bases, J lost 5 bases, and 9 bases lay in between. Germline lookup yields CDR1 SGHDT and CDR2 YYEEEE. The CDR3 nucleotides read TGTGCCAGCAGCTTGGTACAGGCGGACGAGCAGTACTTC. It translates to CASSLVQADEQYF.

This clone was observed once. The V and J genes are TRBV5-6 and TRBJ2-5; 11 nucleotides match TRBD2. After removal of 3 bases from V and 5 bases from J, the junction contained 6 bases not matched to a gene. Germline V gives CDR1 SGHDT, CDR2 YYEEEE. This CDR3 spans 15 amino acids. DNA of the CDR3: TGTGCCAGCAGCTCCCTAGCGGGAGGACGGGAGACCCAGTACTTC. Residues: CASSSLAGGRETQYF.

This clone has a single count. The chain carries TRBV27 and TRBJ2-5; weak D call: TRBD1 (6 bases). This CDR3 spans 17 amino acids. CDR1 is MNHEY, CDR2 SMNVEV, per germline (reference sequence). V was trimmed by 6 bases and J by 3 bases, leaving 23 bases between them. CDR3 amino acids: CASSRRDTWLREETQYF. CDR3 sequence (DNA): TGTGCCAGCAGCCGCCGGGACACCTGGCTAAGAGAAGAGACCCAGTACTTC.

The chain is built from TRBV2 and TRBJ2-1, with D possibly TRBD1 on 6 matching bases. The germline gives CDR1 SNHLY, CDR2 FYNNEI. There are 15 residues in the CDR3. Trimming removed 7 bases from V and 4 bases from J, with 17 bases in between. CDR3 DNA sequence: TGTGCCAGCACCGAAAGGGGGACATTATACAATGAGCAGTTCTTC. It codes for CASTERGTLYNEQFF.

The chain is built from TRBV6-5 and TRBJ2-7; perhaps TRBD1 as D (5 bases). The ends were cut back, 6 bases at V and 5 bases at J, with 11 bases in the middle. The CDR3 sequence is 12 residues long. CDR1 is MNHEY, CDR2 SVGAGI, per germline. CDR3 loop: CASRQRGDEQYF. The CDR3 bases are TGTGCCAGCAGGCAAAGGGGCGACGAGCAGTACTTC.

This chain connects TRBV4-2 to TRBJ2-7; possibly TRBD2 for D (6 bases). The germline V gene encodes CDR1 LGHNA and CDR2 YNFKEQ. The CDR3 sequence is 17 residues long. Trimming left V 0 bases short and J 0 bases short, with 15 bases between. CDR3 loop: CASSQEDGGAVSYEQYF. In nucleotides, the CDR3 is TGTGCCAGCAGCCAAGAAGATGGCGGGGCGGTCTCCTACGAGCAGTACTTC.

The chain combines TRBV6-2 or TRBV6-3 with TRBJ1-1; a weak D match, TRBD1 (5 bases). Trimming left V 0 bases short and J 2 bases short, with 10 bases between. The CDR3 runs to 15 residues. The germline CDR1 and CDR2 sequences are MNHEY and SVGEGT. The CDR3 nucleotides are TGTGCCAGCAGTTACTCTTTGGGGCTCAACACTGAAGCTTTCTTT. Translating gives CASSYSLGLNTEAFF.

The chain has TRBV6-2 or TRBV6-3 and TRBJ2-7; 7 bases map to TRBD2. V dropped 5 bases and J dropped 6; count of bases not matched to a gene: 10. The CDR3 spans 14 residues. The germline V gene has CDR1 MNHEY and CDR2 SVGEGT. CDR3 nucleotides: TGTGCCAGCAGTGGACCGGGAGGAATGGGCGAGCAGTACTTC. This sequence encodes CASSGPGGMGEQYF.

This clone appeared a few times. The V gene is TRBV7-9, the J gene TRBJ1-2, with a tentative D call TRBD1 (5 bases). The germline CDR1 and CDR2 sequences are SEHNR and FQNEAQ (reference sequence). With 8 bases removed from V and 2 bases from J, the gap between germline ends came to 12 bases. The CDR3 length is 13 residues. The CDR3 nucleotides read TGTGCCAGCTCCGGGGGAGGAAACTATGGCTACACCTTC. Protein: CASSGGGNYGYTF.

The sample holds one count of this clone. The genes are TRBV30 and TRBJ2-5, with TRBD2 matching over 7 bases. V gave up 3 bases and J gave up 8 bases; unmatched junction bases: 15. The CDR3 contains 15 residues. CDR1 GTSNPN and CDR2 SVGIG come from the germline V gene (reference sequence). CDR3 bases: TGTGCCTGGAGGGGGAGCGGGGCGCTAGAGCGAACCCAGTACTTC. The encoded protein is CAWRGSGALERTQYF.

The CDR3 protein is CASSLVEVLPGSTDTQYF. As DNA, the CDR3 is TGTGCCAGCAGCTTAGTCGAGGTTCTGCCGGGATCCACAGATACGCAGTATTTT. V gene TRBV7-2 combines with J gene TRBJ2-3; TRBD2 might be the D (5 bases). Germline V gene data show CDR1 as SGHTA and CDR2 as FQGNSA. V was shortened by 1 base and J by 2 bases, with 19 bases between the two germline ends. The CDR3 is made up of 18 amino acids.

This clone has a single count. CDR3 nucleotides: TGTGCCAGCAGCCAAAATACGGGACAAGAGACCCAGTACTTC. This translates into CASSQNTGQETQYF. The V and J genes are TRBV3-1 (or the pseudogene TRBV3-2) and TRBJ2-5; possibly TRBD2 for D (5 bases). The CDR3 sequence is 14 residues long. Germline V gives CDR1 LGHDT, CDR2 YNNKEL (reference sequence). V was shortened by 2 bases and J by 2 bases, with 9 bases between the two germline ends.

V is TRBV5-6 and J is TRBJ2-3; perhaps TRBD2 as D (6 bases). Germline CDR1 reads SGHDT; CDR2 reads YYEEEE. The CDR3 is 14 amino acids. V was pared by 4 bases and J by 5 bases, with 14 bases between. CDR3 in DNA: TGTGCCAGCAGCCTGCGGAGGGCCGGAGATACGCAGTATTTT. Its protein is CASSLRRAGDTQYF.

The CDR3 here is CASSLGPDRPGETQYF. CDR3 sequence (DNA): TGTGCCAGCAGCTTAGGCCCGGACAGGCCCGGGGAGACCCAGTACTTC. V gene TRBV13 combines with J gene TRBJ2-5; 7 bases line up with TRBD1. J gave up 5 bases and V 0 bases, and 9 bases lay outside the gene matches. This CDR3 is 16 amino acids long. CDR1 PRHDT and CDR2 FYEKMQ come from the germline V gene (reference sequence).

The chain uses TRBV9 and TRBJ2-7; weak D call: TRBD2 (6 bases). The germline CDR1 and CDR2 sequences are SGDLS and YYNGEE. V was trimmed by 0 bases and J by 2 bases, leaving 12 bases between them. CDR3 length: 15 residues. Here the CDR3 DNA reads TGTGCCAGCAGCGTAGGTGGGGGAGGAACCTACGAGCAGTACTTC. Translated: CASSVGGGGTYEQYF. Looking up the rest from reference TRBV9 and TRBJ2-7 gives the full variable domain: DSGVTQTPKHLITATGQRVTLRCSPRSGDLSVYWYQQSLDQGLQFLIQYYNGEERAKGNILERFSAQQFPDLHSELNLSSLELGDSALYFCASSVGGGGTYEQYFGPGTRLTVT.

The chain couples TRBV4-1 to TRBJ2-2; D is ambiguous. V was shortened by 5 bases and J by 8 bases, with 12 bases between the two germline ends. The CDR3 is made up of 13 amino acids. Per the germline V gene, CDR1 is MGHRA and CDR2 is YSYEKL. The DNA of the CDR3 is TGCGCCAGCAGCGGGCTAACACCGGGGGAGCTGTTTTTT. It is translated as CASSGLTPGELFF.

V gene TRBV5-1 combines with J gene TRBJ2-6, with a possible D match to TRBD2 (5 bases). Germline-derived CDR1 and CDR2 are SGHRS and YFSETQ. The CDR3 is made up of 19 amino acids. V was clipped by 3 bases and J by 1 base, with 20 bases between them. CDR3 sequence: CASSSGRRPFLSGANVLTF. CDR3 nucleotides: TGCGCCAGCAGCTCAGGAAGGAGGCCTTTTCTTTCTGGGGCCAACGTCCTGACTTTC.

The chain employs TRBV7-9 and TRBJ1-5; D gene ambiguous. V was pared by 3 bases and J by 2 bases, with 11 bases between. The germline CDR1 and CDR2 sequences are SEHNR and FQNEAQ (reference sequence). The CDR3 is made up of 15 amino acids. In DNA form, the CDR3 reads TGTGCCAGCAGCTTGGGCCTTACGGGCAATCAGCCCCAGCATTTT. It is translated as CASSLGLTGNQPQHF.